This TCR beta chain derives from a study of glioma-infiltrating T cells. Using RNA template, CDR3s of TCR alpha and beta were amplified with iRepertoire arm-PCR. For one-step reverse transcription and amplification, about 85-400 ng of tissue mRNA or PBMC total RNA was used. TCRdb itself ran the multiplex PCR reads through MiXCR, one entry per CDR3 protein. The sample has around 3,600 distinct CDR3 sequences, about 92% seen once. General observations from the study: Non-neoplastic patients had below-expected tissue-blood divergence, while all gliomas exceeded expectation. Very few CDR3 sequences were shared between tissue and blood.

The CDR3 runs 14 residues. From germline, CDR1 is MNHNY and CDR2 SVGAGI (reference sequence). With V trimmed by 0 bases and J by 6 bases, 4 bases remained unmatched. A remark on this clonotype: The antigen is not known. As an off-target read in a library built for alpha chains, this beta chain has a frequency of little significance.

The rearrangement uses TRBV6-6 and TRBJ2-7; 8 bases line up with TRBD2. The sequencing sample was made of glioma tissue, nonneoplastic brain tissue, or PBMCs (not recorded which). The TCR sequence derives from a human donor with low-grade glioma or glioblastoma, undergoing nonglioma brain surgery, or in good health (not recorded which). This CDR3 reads CASSYSGLVCEQYV. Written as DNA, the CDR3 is TGTGCCAGCAGTTACTCGGGACTAGTATGCGAGCAGTACGTC.